The next 23 T cell receptor beta chains were all read from a single sample in a study of beta chain features in type 1 diabetes. Every isolated RNA sample was fully reverse transcribed, so sequencing captured expressed TCRB transcripts. Data came from immunoSEQ multiplex PCR; TCRdb stores just in-frame clones and leaves some out. The sample consists of about 130,000 clones, just over 9% of them appearing once. Sequencing used central memory CD4+ T cells from blood. The receptor source for this set is a young man in good health.

This clone was counted a few times. V is TRBV10-3 and J is TRBJ2-3; a possible D gene is TRBD1 (5 bases). V lost 7 bases, J lost 0 bases, and 11 bases lay in between. The CDR3 covers 14 residues. CDR1 ENHRY and CDR2 SYGVKD come from the germline V gene. The CDR3 sequence: CAITQGTSTDTQYF. The CDR3, as DNA: TGTGCCATCACGCAGGGAACTAGCACAGATACGCAGTATTTT.

This clone was observed a handful of times. V is TRBV5-1 and J is TRBJ2-5; 12 bases line up with TRBD2. Looked up from germline, CDR1 is SGHRS and CDR2 is YFSETQ. After removal of 7 bases from V and 5 bases from J, the junction contained 9 bases not matched to a gene. This CDR3 is built from 15 residues. CDR3 coding DNA: TGCGCCAGCGGTCCTCTAGCGGGGGGGCCGGAGACCCAGTACTTC. Protein product: CASGPLAGGPETQYF.

The chain is built from TRBV6-1 and TRBJ2-1; D may be TRBD1 (5 bases). This CDR3 is built from 16 residues. V dropped 2 bases and J dropped 7 bases, with 18 bases sitting between them. Germline values: CDR1 MNHNS, CDR2 SASEGT. CDR3 nucleotides: TGTGCCAGCAGTGAATTTCAGGGTAGTATCGGAAATGAGCAGTTCTTC. It specifies CASSEFQGSIGNEQFF.

This CDR3 is CASSSLTSGGSEAYEQYF. DNA of the CDR3: TGCGCCAGCAGCTCGCTGACTAGCGGGGGGTCGGAGGCCTACGAGCAGTACTTC. This sequence joins TRBV5-1 and TRBJ2-7, with TRBD2 matching over 13 bases. This CDR3 region has 18 residues. Germline trimming cut 3 bases from V and 2 bases from J; bases unmatched to any gene: 11. CDR1 and CDR2 from the germline V gene are SGHRS and YFSETQ.

This clone has only a few counts. The chain carries TRBV19 and TRBJ2-5, with a tentative D call TRBD1 (6 bases). The CDR3 contains 14 residues. In germline, CDR1 is LNHDA, CDR2 SQIVND (reference sequence). The V end was cut by 7 bases, the J end by 6 bases, with 18 bases between. In DNA form, the CDR3 reads TGTGCCAGTACCCCCAGTGGGGGCAAGAAGACCCAGTACTTC. Encoded protein: CASTPSGGKKTQYF.

This chain links TRBV18 with TRBJ2-5; 9 nucleotides agree with TRBD2. Germline CDR1 is KGHSH and CDR2 is LQKENI. Unmatched junction bases numbered 6, after V lost 3 bases and J lost 1 base. The CDR3 loop spans 16 amino acids. DNA of the CDR3: TGTGCCAGCTCACCCAGACTAGCGGAGTTCCAAGAGACCCAGTACTTC. Translated, it gives CASSPRLAEFQETQYF.

This clone was detected ten times or more. The genes are TRBV18 and TRBJ2-4; D might be TRBD1 (5 bases). Germline CDR1 KGHSH, CDR2 LQKENI. V lost 0 bases, J lost 1 base, and 7 bases lay in between. This CDR3 is 15 amino acids long. CDR3 nucleotide sequence: TGTGCCAGCTCACCACCGGCAGGGGCCAAAAACATTCAGTACTTC. Translating gives CASSPPAGAKNIQYF. The entire variable domain, with the rest obtained from reference TRBV18 and TRBJ2-4, is as follows: NAGVMQNPRHLVRRRGQEARLRCSPMKGHSHVYWYRQLPEEGLKFMVYLQKENIIDESGMPKERFSAEFPKEGPSILRIQQVVRGDSAAYFCASSPPAGAKNIQYFGAGTRLSVL.

This clone showed up just a few times. The CDR3 DNA follows: TGTGCCAGCAGCTTATCTTTCGCGGGGGCGACGAACACCGGGGAGCTGTTTTTT. It translates to CASSLSFAGATNTGELFF. The V gene is TRBV7-2, the J gene TRBJ2-2; D possibly corresponds to TRBD2 (7 bases). The CDR3 runs to 18 residues. CDR1 is SGHTA and CDR2 is FQGNSA in the germline V gene. The germline V and J ends were trimmed by 2 bases and 0 bases, with 16 bases remaining between them.

The CDR3 coding sequence is TGTGCCAGCAGTTTGGCTAGCGGGGGATCAAAGACCCAGTACTTC. Its translation is CASSLASGGSKTQYF. This chain uses TRBV28 with TRBJ2-5, with 10 bases fitting TRBD2. V shed 3 bases and J 6 bases; nucleotides not matched to a gene: 7. Germline V gives CDR1 MDHEN, CDR2 SYDVKM. The CDR3 runs to 15 residues.

This clone was seen repeatedly, ten times or more. The chain couples TRBV27 to TRBJ1-1, with D uncertain. The CDR3 extends over 14 amino acids. Trimming removed 5 bases at V and 0 bases at J, with 10 bases between. Germline lookup yields CDR1 MNHEY and CDR2 SMNVEV (reference sequence). The CDR3 region has the DNA TGTGCCAGCAGTCCGATACAGATGAACACTGAAGCTTTCTTT. It encodes CASSPIQMNTEAFF.

The CDR3 DNA reads as TGTGCCAGCAGCTTATGGGCCGTGGATTCACCCCTCCACTTT. Residues: CASSLWAVDSPLHF. The rearrangement uses TRBV7-8 and TRBJ1-6; no definite D call. The length of the CDR3 is 14 residues. Trimming removed 2 bases at V and 8 bases at J, with 10 bases between. Germline values: CDR1 SGHVS, CDR2 FQNEAQ.

This clone was seen more than once but under ten times. The chain combines TRBV7-8 with TRBJ2-5, with 7 bases fitting TRBD1. The assigned J gene may be wrong: the sequence end matches TRBJ2-7 better. This CDR3 is built from 15 residues. Germline CDR1 and CDR2: SGHVS and FQNEAQ. The CDR3 DNA follows: TGTGCCAGCAGCTTAGCGGGACAGTCAGTCTACGAGCAGTACTTC. Translated, it gives CASSLAGQSVYEQYF.

This clone was recorded a few times. In DNA form, the CDR3 reads TGCGCCAGCAGCTTGGCGGGATCAACTAATGAAAAACTGTTTTTT. Translation gives CASSLAGSTNEKLFF. This chain connects TRBV5-1 to TRBJ1-4; D not certain. Trimming left V 0 bases short and J 0 bases short, with 6 bases between. CDR1 is SGHRS, CDR2 YFSETQ, per germline. There are 15 residues in the CDR3.

The V call is TRBV7-3, the J call TRBJ2-7, with D unresolved. This CDR3 has 14 residues. From germline, CDR1 is SGHTA and CDR2 FQGTGA. V lost 5 bases and J 2 bases, leaving 13 bases between the germline ends. The CDR3 here is CASSPSAATYEQYF. The CDR3 DNA is TGTGCCAGCAGCCCCTCGGCGGCGACCTACGAGCAGTACTTC.

The genes are TRBV5-4 and TRBJ2-1, with 9 positions matching TRBD2. The V segment lost 3 bases and the J segment 5 bases; nucleotides outside the gene matches: 6. The CDR3 runs to 15 residues. CDR1 is SGHNT and CDR2 is YYREEE in the germline V gene (reference sequence). Written as DNA, the CDR3 is TGTGCCAGCAGCTCAAGCGGGGGGCGAAACAATGAGCAGTTCTTC. Translated, it gives CASSSSGGRNNEQFF.

This chain joins TRBV5-6 and TRBJ1-2; D gene unclear. Trimming stripped 4 bases from V and 4 bases from J, with 14 bases between. CDR1 SGHDT and CDR2 YYEEEE come from the germline V gene. The CDR3 is 14 residues long. The CDR3 DNA reads TGTGCCAGCAGCCCCCCGGGAGGGTTCTATGGCTACACCTTC. Its protein is CASSPPGGFYGYTF.

This clone was seen more than once but under ten times. The V gene is TRBV6-4, the J gene TRBJ2-1; 8 bases match TRBD1. After removal of 6 bases from V and 4 bases from J, the junction contained 11 bases not matched to a gene. Germline V gene sequence: CDR1 MRHNA, CDR2 SNTAGT. The CDR3 length is 16 residues. The CDR3 loop is CASSEFGTGTYNEQFF. CDR3 in DNA: TGTGCCAGCAGCGAGTTCGGGACAGGTACTTACAATGAGCAGTTCTTC.

This clone was seen more than once but under ten times. The chain combines TRBV10-3 with TRBJ2-7; tentative D call: TRBD2 (5 bases). V gave up 4 bases and J gave up 2 bases, with 12 bases separating them. Germline V gene data show CDR1 as ENHRY and CDR2 as SYGVKD. This CDR3 spans 14 amino acids. The CDR3 nucleotides read TGTGCCATCAGTGCGCGTAGCGAGACCTACGAGCAGTACTTC. Its protein product is CAISARSETYEQYF.

The V call is TRBV7-2, the J call TRBJ2-7; 9 bases match TRBD1. Germline CDR1 is SGHTA and CDR2 is FQGNSA. After removal of 1 base from V and 3 bases from J, the junction contained 7 bases not matched to a gene. The length of the CDR3 is 16 residues. CDR3 in DNA: TGTGCCAGCAGCTTAGGACGTGGGACAGGGTACTACGAGCAGTACTTC. It is translated as CASSLGRGTGYYEQYF.

This clone came up many times. The chain couples TRBV18 to TRBJ2-3, with D perhaps matching TRBD1 (6 bases). V lost 2 bases to trimming and J lost 1 base, with 16 bases between them. The CDR3 contains 17 residues. Germline CDR1 reads KGHSH; CDR2 reads LQKENI. CDR3 protein: CASSPGHRAIGTDTQYF. As DNA, the CDR3 is TGTGCCAGCTCACCAGGGCACAGGGCAATTGGCACAGATACGCAGTATTTT.

The V call is TRBV6-5, the J call TRBJ2-5, with TRBD1 as a possible D gene (6 bases). The tail of the sequence fits TRBJ2-7 better, so the J call may be wrong. The CDR3 spans 15 residues. Germline values: CDR1 MNHEY, CDR2 SVGAGI. CDR3 region: CASSSIGQSTYEQYF. CDR3 sequence (DNA): TGTGCCAGCAGTTCCATCGGACAGTCCACCTACGAGCAGTACTTC.

In this sample, this clone turned up a few times. The gene calls are TRBV4-3 and TRBJ2-2; 7 bases are a match to TRBD1. CDR3 length: 17 amino acids. With V trimmed by 1 base and J by 4 bases, 9 bases remained unmatched. CDR1 and CDR2 from the germline V gene are LGHNA and YSLEER. The CDR3 protein is CASSQGWDSSGTGELFF. CDR3 nucleotides: TGCGCCAGCAGCCAAGGGTGGGACAGCTCGGGCACCGGGGAGCTGTTTTTT.

This clone was seen a few times. This sample includes further DNA sequences coding for the same CDR3. DNA for the CDR3: TGTGCCAGCAGCCTAGGACAGTTCTACGAGCAGTACTTC. Its translation is CASSLGQFYEQYF. J is TRBJ2-7 and V is TRBV7-3; D is perhaps TRBD1 (6 bases). Germline-derived CDR1 and CDR2 are SGHTA and FQGTGA. The CDR3 loop spans 13 amino acids. V lost 5 bases and J 3 bases, leaving 11 bases between the germline ends.